The source of this T cell receptor beta chain is a study of blood T cell repertoires in COVID-19. The overall study: Samples representing acute and convalescent COVID-19 were sourced from the United States, Italy and Spain. PBMCs, B-cell-depleted T cells, or T cells were the source of the cDNA or gDNA that made up the material.

Only in-frame clones appear in the TCRdb table, and some are missing; sequencing was by immunoSEQ multiplex PCR. The profile shows tens of thousands of clones, 85% to 90% of them singletons. V shed 0 bases and J shed 2 bases, with 19 bases lying between them. The length of the CDR3 is 17 residues. Per the germline V gene, CDR1 is GTSNPN and CDR2 is SVGIG (reference sequence). V usage is TRBV30 and J usage is TRBJ1-2, with D unresolved. The sequenced sample consisted of peripheral blood. This clonotype was sampled from a middle-aged man with active COVID-19. This chain's CDR3 is CAWSVPRFRELNYGYTF. CDR3 bases: TGTGCCTGGAGTGTTCCCCGGTTTCGTGAGCTGAACTATGGCTACACCTTC.